Presented here are 6 T cell receptor beta chains from one specimen sequenced in a study of cytomegalovirus exposure and HLA in healthy donors. Primers included in the PCR were 60 Vbeta and 13 Jbeta primers. This table comes from immunoSEQ multiplex PCR, and its TCRdb copy is limited to in-frame clones, with some not included. The table lists about 150,000 clones, 73% of them singletons. Sequenced sample: PBMCs. These receptors originate from a woman aged 18-35 years in good health and CMV-seropositive.

V and J are TRBV30 and TRBJ2-5; TRBD1 aligns across 10 bases. With the DNA end fitting TRBJ2-7 better, the J assignment may be wrong. This CDR3 is built from 14 residues. CDR1 and CDR2 from the germline V gene are GTSNPN and SVGIG (reference sequence). As DNA, the CDR3 is TGTGCCTGGAGTAGGGACAGGGGAAACCTCGAGCAGTACTTC. Translation gives CAWSRDRGNLEQYF.

This chain connects TRBV2 to TRBJ1-5, with D hard to call. The CDR3 covers 14 residues. Trimming pared 7 bases from V and 5 bases from J, leaving 15 bases between. From germline, CDR1 is SNHLY and CDR2 FYNNEI. Here the CDR3 reads CASTKAPDYQPQHF. The CDR3 nucleotides read TGTGCCAGCACCAAAGCCCCCGACTATCAGCCCCAGCATTTT.

The J gene is TRBJ2-5, the V gene TRBV7-6; no definite D call. Judging by the DNA end, TRBJ2-7 fits better; the J call may be wrong. Germline V gives CDR1 SGHVS, CDR2 FNYEAQ. The CDR3 consists of 14 residues. This chain's CDR3 is CASSLSSRSYEQYF. CDR3 DNA sequence: TGTGCCAGCAGCTTATCGAGCAGGTCCTACGAGCAGTACTTC.

This clone was observed a handful of times. The V call is TRBV27, the J call TRBJ2-7; the D gene is possibly TRBD1 (6 bases). Germline values: CDR1 MNHEY, CDR2 SMNVEV (reference sequence). Trimming removed 5 bases from V and 1 base from J, with 15 bases in between. The CDR3 is 15 amino acids. The CDR3 DNA follows: TGTGCCAGCAGTCTAGACAGGCCACCATCCTACGAGCAGTACTTC. Amino acids: CASSLDRPPSYEQYF.

This clone was seen a single time. V and J are TRBV4-1 and TRBJ2-3; D is undetermined. CDR1 and CDR2 from the germline V gene are MGHRA and YSYEKL. The CDR3 loop spans 13 amino acids. V lost 3 bases to trimming and J lost 2 bases, with 6 bases between them. CDR3 sequence: CASSHPVTDTQYF. DNA for the CDR3: TGCGCCAGCAGCCATCCCGTCACAGATACGCAGTATTTT.

As concerns this clone: An end of the junction does not agree with germline; a read error may underlie this. The chain uses TRBV27 and TRBJ2-1, with D unclear. Germline CDR1 is MNHEY and CDR2 is SMNVEV (reference sequence). The CDR3 is 11 amino acids. The CDR3 region is CASRRYSEQFF. In nucleotides, the CDR3 is TGTGCCAGCAGGAGATACAGTGAGCAGTTCTTC.